The 21 T cell receptor beta chains below were found in one sample sequenced in a study of T cells after yellow fever vaccination. A single record per CDR3 protein comes from TCRdb applying MiXCR to the 5' RACE reads. The sample lists hundreds of thousands of distinct CDR3 sequences; 9% to 15% were seen once. The sample consisted of PBMCs, taken on the day of the yellow fever booster vaccination. Receptors originate from a man aged 25-40 years who received the YFV17D yellow fever vaccine.

This clonotype has just a few counts. V is TRBV6-1 and J is TRBJ2-2, with unresolved D. Trimming pared 6 bases from V and 1 base from J, leaving 12 bases between. Germline V gives CDR1 MNHNS, CDR2 SASEGT. This CDR3 has 15 residues. CDR3 protein: CASSQTPRNTGELFF. The CDR3 DNA reads TGTGCCAGCAGCCAGACCCCAAGGAACACCGGGGAGCTGTTTTTT.

This clonotype has more than one count but fewer than ten. DNA of the CDR3: TGTGCCTGGATGGATATAGCGGAGTCCTACGAGCAGTACTTC. As protein: CAWMDIAESYEQYF. The chain links TRBV30 to TRBJ2-7; TRBD2 is a possible D gene (6 bases). V gave up 4 bases and J gave up 1 base, with 14 bases separating them. CDR3 size: 14 residues. Germline loops: CDR1 GTSNPN, CDR2 SVGIG (reference sequence).

This clonotype was recorded a few times. The rearrangement links TRBV20-1 to TRBJ2-7; D gene ambiguous. Trimming shortened V by 0 bases and J by 4 bases, and 10 bases separated the two germline ends. The CDR3 runs 13 residues. Per the germline V gene, CDR1 is DFQATT and CDR2 is SNEGSKA (reference sequence). The CDR3 spells CSARDTWAYEQYF. The CDR3 region has the DNA TGCAGTGCTAGAGATACTTGGGCTTACGAGCAGTACTTC.

This sequence joins TRBV3-1 and TRBJ2-7; possible D gene TRBD2, 6 bases. Trimming shortened V by 8 bases and J by 12 bases, and 14 bases separated the two germline ends. Germline values: CDR1 LGHDT, CDR2 YNNKEL (reference sequence). The CDR3 runs to 10 residues. The CDR3 sequence is CASGVGLLYF. The CDR3 DNA sequence: TGTGCCAGCGGGGTGGGACTCTTGTACTTC.

The chain uses TRBV29-1 and TRBJ2-7; the match to TRBD2 covers 7 bases. CDR1 is SQVTM, CDR2 ANQGSEA, per germline. The CDR3 is 13 amino acids. The trim removed 4 bases at V and 4 bases at J, leaving 7 bases unmatched. The DNA of the CDR3 is TGCAGCGTTGGCTTTCGCGGGAGTTACGAGCAGTACTTC. Its protein is CSVGFRGSYEQYF.

This clonotype was recorded at least ten times. This chain joins TRBV4-3 and TRBJ2-1; D gene uncertain. The CDR3 sequence is 12 residues long. The germline V gene encodes CDR1 LGHNA and CDR2 YSLEER. Trimming shortened V by 2 bases and J by 6 bases, and 5 bases separated the two germline ends. The CDR3 protein is CASSQFGNEQFF. As DNA, the CDR3 is TGCGCCAGCAGCCAATTTGGCAATGAGCAGTTCTTC.

The J gene is TRBJ2-3, the V gene TRBV6-5, with a tentative D call TRBD1 (6 bases). V lost 4 bases, J lost 7 bases, and 21 bases lay in between. This CDR3 comprises 16 residues. The germline CDR1 and CDR2 sequences are MNHEY and SVGAGI. The CDR3 bases are TGTGCCAGCAGTTCGGACCCACAGGGTTTCTTAAATACGCAGTATTTT. As protein: CASSSDPQGFLNTQYF.

This clonotype was counted many times. The genes are TRBV14 and TRBJ2-7, with D possibly TRBD2 on 6 matching bases. Germline V lookup: CDR1 SGHDN, CDR2 FVKESK. Deletions cut 4 bases from V and 2 bases from J, with 6 bases between. CDR3 length: 12 amino acids. The CDR3 nucleotides read TGTGCCAGCAGCCGACTAGCCTACGAGCAGTACTTC. The encoded protein is CASSRLAYEQYF.

The chain carries TRBV27 and TRBJ2-7, with D perhaps matching TRBD2 (6 bases). V was shortened by 4 bases and J by 0 bases, with 13 bases between the two germline ends. Germline V gene lookup returns CDR1 MNHEY and CDR2 SMNVEV (reference sequence). The length of the CDR3 is 15 residues. The CDR3 sequence: CASSSFAGSSYEQYF. CDR3 sequence (DNA): TGTGCCAGCAGTTCCTTTGCGGGGAGCTCCTACGAGCAGTACTTC.

Only a few counts were recorded for this clonotype. The chain carries TRBV12-5 and TRBJ2-1; possible D gene TRBD1, 5 bases. The CDR3 consists of 13 residues. Germline values: CDR1 LGHNT, CDR2 FRNRAP. Trimming stripped 0 bases from V and 9 bases from J, with 9 bases between. CDR3 residues: CASGLVTGREQFF. The CDR3 DNA reads as TGTGCTAGTGGTTTGGTTACAGGACGTGAGCAGTTCTTC.

This clonotype showed up just a few times. This rearrangement joins TRBV6-5 to TRBJ1-1, with D perhaps matching TRBD1 (6 bases). Between the trimmed V and J ends, which lost 4 bases and 4 bases, there was a span of 19 bases. Germline V lookup: CDR1 MNHEY, CDR2 SVGAGI. The CDR3 is 16 amino acids. This chain's CDR3 is CASSSGAMLSSTEAFF. In DNA, the CDR3 is TGTGCCAGCAGTTCAGGGGCGATGTTAAGTAGCACTGAAGCTTTCTTT.

The chain has TRBV4-3 and TRBJ2-1; the D gene is possibly TRBD2 (5 bases). Germline V lookup: CDR1 LGHNA, CDR2 YSLEER. The CDR3 totals 16 residues. Trimming took 4 bases from V and 0 from J, leaving 13 bases between them. Here the CDR3 DNA reads TGCGCCAGCAGCCGGGAAGGGAGCGGCTCCTACAATGAGCAGTTCTTC. Its protein is CASSREGSGSYNEQFF.

The table lists this clonotype with a few counts. The rearrangement uses TRBV7-9 and TRBJ2-7, with TRBD1 matching over 7 bases. The CDR3 runs to 14 residues. Germline V gene data show CDR1 as SEHNR and CDR2 as FQNEAQ (reference sequence). V was clipped by 1 base and J by 4 bases; unmatched bases: 4. The CDR3 sequence: CASSLEGTAYEQYF. Here the CDR3 DNA reads TGTGCCAGCAGCTTAGAGGGGACAGCATACGAGCAGTACTTC.

This chain joins TRBV6-5 and TRBJ1-1, with TRBD1 as a possible D gene (5 bases). V was shortened by 4 bases and J by 5 bases, with 14 bases between the two germline ends. Germline lookup yields CDR1 MNHEY and CDR2 SVGAGI. The CDR3 sequence is 14 residues long. CDR3: CASSSSGRGTEAFF. The DNA of the CDR3 is TGTGCCAGCAGTTCATCGGGGCGGGGGACTGAAGCTTTCTTT.

This clonotype was seen a few times. The gene calls are TRBV14 and TRBJ2-6; 9 bases line up with TRBD1. The junction had 11 bases not matched to a gene; V was cut back by 7 bases and J by 1 base. In germline, CDR1 is SGHDN, CDR2 FVKESK. The CDR3 has 18 residues. CDR3 nucleotides: TGTGCCAGCACCTCCGGGACAGGGCTTCTTTCTGGGGCCAACGTCCTGACTTTC. This sequence encodes CASTSGTGLLSGANVLTF. Using reference TRBV14 and TRBJ2-6 for the parts outside the CDR3, the full variable domain is EAGVTQFPSHSVIEKGQTVTLRCDPISGHDNLYWYRRVMGKEIKFLLHFVKESKQDESGMPNNRFLAERTGGTYSTLKVQPAELEDSGVYFCASTSGTGLLSGANVLTFGAGSRLTVL.

The rearrangement uses TRBV28 and TRBJ1-5; 7 nucleotides line up with TRBD1. Germline CDR1 is MDHEN and CDR2 is SYDVKM. The CDR3 totals 16 residues. J was trimmed by 2 bases and V by 6 bases; bases with no gene match: 10. CDR3 bases: TGTGCCAGCAGAACCAGACAGGGTGGTGGCAATCAGCCCCAGCATTTT. The encoded protein is CASRTRQGGGNQPQHF. Looking up the rest from reference TRBV28 and TRBJ1-5 gives the full variable domain: DVKVTQSSRYLVKRTGEKVFLECVQDMDHENMFWYRQDPGLGLRLIYFSYDVKMKEKGDIPEGYSVSREKKERFSLILESASTNQTSMYLCASRTRQGGGNQPQHFGDGTRLSIL.

J is TRBJ2-6 and V is TRBV6-5, with unresolved D. CDR1 and CDR2 from the germline V gene are MNHEY and SVGAGI. V gave up 4 bases and J gave up 3 bases, with 4 bases separating them. This CDR3 has 13 amino acids. The CDR3 nucleotides read TGTGCCAGCAGTTCCCTTGGGGCCAACGTCCTGACTTTC. Amino acids: CASSSLGANVLTF.

This clonotype has a handful of counts. V is TRBV20-1 and J is TRBJ2-7, with TRBD2 identical over 8 bases. The germline V gene encodes CDR1 DFQATT and CDR2 SNEGSKA (reference sequence). V trimming: 0 bases; J trimming: 4 bases; junction bases outside the gene matches: 8. The CDR3 runs 15 residues. CDR3 protein: CSARDAASGGYEQYF. The CDR3 coding sequence is TGCAGTGCTAGAGACGCCGCCAGCGGGGGTTACGAGCAGTACTTC.

Only a few counts were recorded for this clonotype. This rearrangement joins TRBV20-1 to TRBJ2-1; 7 bases match TRBD2. The CDR3 spans 10 residues. The ends lost 3 bases at V and 10 bases at J; junction bases unmatched: 0. In germline, CDR1 is DFQATT, CDR2 SNEGSKA (reference sequence). The CDR3 DNA reads as TGCAGTGCTAGGCGGGGGGAGCAGTTCTTC. Translating it yields CSARRGEQFF.

The chain employs TRBV20-1 and TRBJ2-7, with D uncertain. CDR1 DFQATT and CDR2 SNEGSKA come from the germline V gene (reference sequence). With 4 bases removed from V and 9 bases from J, the gap between germline ends came to 16 bases. This CDR3 has 12 residues. The CDR3 spells CSATVRSEGQYF. As DNA, the CDR3 is TGCAGTGCTACCGTACGATCTGAAGGGCAGTACTTC.

The rearrangement links TRBV6-5 to TRBJ2-2; D not resolved. This CDR3 is 17 amino acids long. V lost 0 bases and J lost 2, with 13 bases in between. Germline CDR1 MNHEY, CDR2 SVGAGI. CDR3 sequence reads: CASSYSKLRQNTGELFF. CDR3 DNA sequence: TGTGCCAGCAGTTACTCGAAGCTGCGGCAAAACACCGGGGAGCTGTTTTTT.